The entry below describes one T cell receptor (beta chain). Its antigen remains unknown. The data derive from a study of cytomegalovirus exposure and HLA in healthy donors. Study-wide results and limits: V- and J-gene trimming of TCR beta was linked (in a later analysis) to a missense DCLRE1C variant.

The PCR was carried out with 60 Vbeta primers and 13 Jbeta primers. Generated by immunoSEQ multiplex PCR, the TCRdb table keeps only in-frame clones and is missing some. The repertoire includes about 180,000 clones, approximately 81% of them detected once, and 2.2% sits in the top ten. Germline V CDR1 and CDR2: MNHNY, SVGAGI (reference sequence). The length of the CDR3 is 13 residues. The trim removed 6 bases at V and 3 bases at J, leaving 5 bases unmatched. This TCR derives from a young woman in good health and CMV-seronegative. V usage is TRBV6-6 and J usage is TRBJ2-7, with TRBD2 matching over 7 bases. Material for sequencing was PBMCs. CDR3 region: CASRTSSVYEQYF. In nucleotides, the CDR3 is TGTGCCAGCAGGACTAGCTCGGTCTACGAGCAGTACTTC.